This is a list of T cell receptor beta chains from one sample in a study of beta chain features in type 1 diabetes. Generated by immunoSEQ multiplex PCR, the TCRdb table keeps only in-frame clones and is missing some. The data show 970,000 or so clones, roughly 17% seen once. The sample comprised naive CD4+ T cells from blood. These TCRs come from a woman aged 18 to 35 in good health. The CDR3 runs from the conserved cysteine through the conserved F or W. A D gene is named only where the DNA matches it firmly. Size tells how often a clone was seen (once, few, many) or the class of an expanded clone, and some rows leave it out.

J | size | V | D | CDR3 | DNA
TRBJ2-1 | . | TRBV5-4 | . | CASSLWGLDNEQFF | TGTGCCAGCAGCTTGTGGGGCCTAGACAATGAGCAGTTCTTC
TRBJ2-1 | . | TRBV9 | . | CASSDSNEQFF | TGTGCCAGCAGCGATTCCAATGAGCAGTTCTTC
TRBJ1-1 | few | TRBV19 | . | CASSMTGNTEAFF | TGTGCCAGTAGTATGACCGGGAACACTGAAGCTTTCTTT
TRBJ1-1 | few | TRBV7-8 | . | CASSLVRWGNTEAFF | TGTGCCAGCAGCTTAGTGAGGTGGGGGAACACTGAAGCTTTCTTT
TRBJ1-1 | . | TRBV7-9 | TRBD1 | CASSFTGGVPAFF | TGTGCCAGCAGCTTTACAGGGGGAGTACCAGCTTTCTTT
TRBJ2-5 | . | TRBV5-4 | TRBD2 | CASSPGLAGETQYF | TGTGCCAGCAGCCCGGGACTAGCGGGAGAGACCCAGTACTTC
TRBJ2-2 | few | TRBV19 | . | CASKQGHSTGELFF | TGTGCCAGTAAACAGGGCCATAGCACCGGGGAGCTGTTTTTT
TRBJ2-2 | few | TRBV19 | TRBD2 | CASNPRILAGQTGELFF | TGTGCCAGTAACCCCCGAATACTAGCGGGGCAAACCGGGGAGCTGTTTTTT
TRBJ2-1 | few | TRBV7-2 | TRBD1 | CASSSGQGSEQFF | TGTGCCAGCAGCTCCGGACAGGGGAGTGAGCAGTTCTTC
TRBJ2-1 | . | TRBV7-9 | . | CASSLGQGVYNEQFF | TGTGCCAGCAGCTTAGGGCAGGGCGTCTACAATGAGCAGTTCTTC
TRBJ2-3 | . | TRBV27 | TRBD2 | CASSAGLAPLGDTQYF | TGTGCCAGCAGTGCGGGACTAGCCCCCCTCGGGGATACGCAGTATTTT